This TCR beta chain was obtained from a study of vaccination and CD4 T cells after COVID-19. Treatment defined: roughly 10-day PBMC culture with coronavirus spike peptide pools or control peptides (ViraFEST assay). With the Oncomine TCR Beta short-read assay, DNA from cultured CD4+ T cells was sequenced. DNA came from CD4+ T cells after culture. TCRdb used MiXCR to reprocess the PCR reads, holding one entry per CDR3 protein. This table has around 26,000 distinct CDR3 sequences, about 60% appearing once. Whole-study results and caveats: Relatively few convalescent patients were studied, without early post-infection timepoints.

Comments on this clonotype: Antigen specificity is unknown.

Per the germline V gene, CDR1 is MNHEY and CDR2 is SMNVEV (reference sequence). CDR3 length: 14 amino acids. V dropped 6 bases and J dropped 5 bases, with 15 bases sitting between them. The clonotype was recovered from a human donor who had recovered from COVID-19. Sequenced: CD4+ T cells from blood, cultured in vitro. The chain couples TRBV27 to TRBJ2-3; tentative D call: TRBD2 (5 bases). The CDR3 sequence is CASRDQGLKDTQYF. The CDR3 nucleotides read TGTGCCAGCAGAGATCAAGGACTTAAAGATACGCAGTATTTT.